The rows below give T cell receptor beta chains drawn from one sample of a study of immune characterization of retroperitoneal liposarcoma. One entry per CDR3 protein results from TCRdb running MiXCR on the PCR reads. This sample has thousands of distinct CDR3 sequences; about 40% occur once, and the top ten carry 14% to 15%. The specimen was tumor tissue. These receptors were collected from a male donor with retroperitoneal liposarcoma. The CDR3 runs from the conserved cysteine through the conserved F or W. Fields, in order: clone size, J gene, D gene, V gene, CDR3 DNA, CDR3 protein. The D gene is left open where the match is weak. Clone size is not always given. Where it is, it says once, few, many or a class for expanded clones.

>.|TRBJ2-1|TRBD2|TRBV7-2
TGTGCCAGCAGCTTAAGGGGCGGGAGCACCTACAATGAGCAGTTCTTC
CASSLRGGSTYNEQFF
>.|TRBJ1-1|.|TRBV6-1
TGTGCCAGCAGTGCCCCTGGGACACCGAACACTGAAGCTTTCTTT
CASSAPGTPNTEAFF
>.|TRBJ1-1|.|TRBV12-3/TRBV12-4
TGTGCCAGCAGTTTGAGGGGTAACACTGAAGCTTTCTTT
CASSLRGNTEAFF
>.|TRBJ2-6|TRBD1|TRBV28
TGTGCCACCCGACAGGGGGCCACTGGGGCCAACGTCCTGACTTTC
CATRQGATGANVLTF
>.|TRBJ2-1|TRBD2|TRBV6-5
TGTGCCAGCAGTTATGGCGGGAGGGCCGCCGGACATGAGCAGTTCTTC
CASSYGGRAAGHEQFF
>few|TRBJ2-2|.|TRBV7-2
TGTGCCAGCAGCTTAGACGGGACATCGGGGGCCACCGGGGAGCTGTTTTTT
CASSLDGTSGATGELFF
>.|TRBJ2-3|.|TRBV10-1
TGCGCCAGCACGGACTCGTCCGATACGCAGTATTTT
CASTDSSDTQYF
>.|TRBJ2-3|TRBD2|TRBV6-1
TGTGCCAGCAGTGAAGTGCTAGCGGGGGAGAATACGCAGTATTTT
CASSEVLAGENTQYF
>.|TRBJ1-3|TRBD1|TRBV6-8
TGTGCCAGCAGTTACTCTGGACAGGGGTCCACTGGAAACACCATATATTTT
CASSYSGQGSTGNTIYF
>few|TRBJ2-7|TRBD1|TRBV6-6
TGTGCCAGCAGACATAGACAGGGGAGGTACAATGAGCAGTACTTC
CASRHRQGRYNEQYF
>medium-sized|TRBJ2-1|.|TRBV12-3/TRBV12-4
TGTGCCAGCAGTTTTACGACAGACTACGAGCAGTTCTTC
CASSFTTDYEQFF
>.|TRBJ2-1|TRBD2|TRBV6-1
TGTGCCAGCATCCCGAGAGGACTAGCGGGAGTCCACGAGCAGTTCTTC
CASIPRGLAGVHEQFF
>few|TRBJ2-3|.|TRBV11-2
TGTGCCAGCAGCTTAGTCCCGGGGGCGAGCACAGATACGCAGTATTTT
CASSLVPGASTDTQYF
>.|TRBJ1-1|.|TRBV6-1
TGTGCCAGCAGTGAAAACCCCGTAACTGAAGCTTTCTTT
CASSENPVTEAFF
>.|TRBJ2-1|TRBD2|TRBV11-1
TGTGCCAGCAGCTTAAATGGGCTAGCGGGAGCCCAGTTCTTC
CASSLNGLAGAQFF
>.|TRBJ1-5|.|TRBV6-1
TGTGCCAGCAGTGAAGCCGGGGGCGATCAGCCCCAGCATTTT
CASSEAGGDQPQHF
>.|TRBJ2-5|TRBD2|TRBV7-2
TGTGCCAGCAGCTTTAGCGGGGGGGAGGGGACCCAGTACTTC
CASSFSGGEGTQYF
>once|TRBJ2-1|.|TRBV7-2
TGTGCCAGCACCGGGAAGGCTTCAAGTCGAAATGAGCAGTTCTTC
CASTGKASSRNEQFF
>.|TRBJ2-7|.|TRBV27
TGTGCCAGCACCCTGGGGGGAAGAGGGGACGAGCAGTACTTC
CASTLGGRGDEQYF
>.|TRBJ2-3|.|TRBV5-3
TGTGCCAGCAGCAGGCCTGGGGTTAGCACAGATACGCAGTATTTT
CASSRPGVSTDTQYF
>.|TRBJ2-1|TRBD2|TRBV6-6
TGTGCCAGCAGGGACGGGACTAGCGGGAATAATGAGCAGTTCTTC
CASRDGTSGNNEQFF
>few|TRBJ2-2|.|TRBV6-8
TGTGCCAGCAGCCGTAGCGGAGGGGCGAACACCGGGGAGCTGTTTTTT
CASSRSGGANTGELFF
>medium-sized|TRBJ2-1|TRBD2|TRBV7-6
TGTGCCAGCAGCCCCCGGGGGGAGACCCAGTTCTTC
CASSPRGETQFF
>.|TRBJ2-1|.|TRBV6-8
TGTGCCAGCAGCCCGGGACTCTACAATGAGCAGTTCTTC
CASSPGLYNEQFF
>.|TRBJ2-3|.|TRBV25-1
TGTGCCAGCAGTGGCTACAGGGGCACAGATACGCAGTATTTT
CASSGYRGTDTQYF
>.|TRBJ2-2|.|TRBV27
TGTGCCAGCAGTGAGGGACAGAACACCGGGGAGCTGTTTTTT
CASSEGQNTGELFF
>.|TRBJ2-5|.|TRBV6-5
TGTGCCAGCAGTTACTCGAGACAGGCTGCGGAGACCCAGTACTTC
CASSYSRQAAETQYF
>medium-sized|TRBJ2-1|TRBD1|TRBV11-3
TGTGCCAGCAGCTTAGAAGGGACAGGGGACTACAATGAGCAGTTCTTC
CASSLEGTGDYNEQFF
>.|TRBJ2-3|TRBD1|TRBV6-1
TGTGCCAGCAAGGCGAGGACAGGGGTGGCAGATACGCAGTATTTT
CASKARTGVADTQYF
>.|TRBJ1-2|.|TRBV6-2/TRBV6-3
TGTGCCAGCAGCCCCCTCAGGGACACGGACTGGAAGGGGTATGGCTACACCTTC
CASSPLRDTDWKGYGYTF
>.|TRBJ2-2|TRBD1|TRBV27
TGTGCCAGCACCAGGACAGGGTCCGGGGAGCTGTTTTTT
CASTRTGSGELFF
>few|TRBJ2-2|.|TRBV6-1
TGTGCCAGCAGCCCCTTCACCGGGGAGCTGTTTTTT
CASSPFTGELFF
>.|TRBJ2-1|.|TRBV10-3
TGTGCCATCAGTAATATTGCGATCTACGAGCAGTTCTTC
CAISNIAIYEQFF
>once|TRBJ1-1|TRBD1|TRBV27
TGTGCCAGCAGCAACCGGGACAGGGGGAACACTGAAGCTTTCTTT
CASSNRDRGNTEAFF
>.|TRBJ1-3|.|TRBV6-1
TGTGCCAGCAGCCGGGACAACTCTGGAAACACCATATATTTT
CASSRDNSGNTIYF
>few|TRBJ2-5|TRBD2|TRBV12-3/TRBV12-4
TGTGCCAGCACCATCGGGGGGTCCGGGGTCCGGGAGACCCAGTACTTC
CASTIGGSGVRETQYF
>.|TRBJ1-2|.|TRBV6-8
TGTGCCAGCAGCCCACGAGAGGGAAGGAACTATGGCTACACCTTC
CASSPREGRNYGYTF
>medium-sized|TRBJ2-1|.|TRBV7-2
TGTGCCAGCAGCTTAGTTGACTACCAAGAGACCCAGTTCTTC
CASSLVDYQETQFF
>medium-sized|TRBJ2-1|TRBD2|TRBV7-2
TGTGCCAGCAGCTTAGGGACTAGCACCTACAATGAGCAGTTCTTC
CASSLGTSTYNEQFF
>.|TRBJ2-5|.|TRBV6-6
TGTGCCACCAGTCCAATAGGAGGGGGGGAGACCCAGTACTTC
CATSPIGGGETQYF
>.|TRBJ2-1|TRBD1|TRBV6-1
TGTGCCAGCAGTGAAGACGCAGGGACAGGGGGCGACGAGCAGTTCTTC
CASSEDAGTGGDEQFF
>few|TRBJ2-7|TRBD2|TRBV11-2
TGTGCCAGCAGTTTCATTCCCGGGACTAGCGGGAGATACGAGCAGTACTTC
CASSFIPGTSGRYEQYF
>few|TRBJ2-3|TRBD2|TRBV7-3
TGTGCCAGCAGCTTAACTAGCGGGAGTGAAGATACGCAGTATTTT
CASSLTSGSEDTQYF
>few|TRBJ2-1|.|TRBV6-1
TGTGCCAGCAGTACACTTGACAGGTCTAGATCCAATGAGCAGTTCTTC
CASSTLDRSRSNEQFF
>.|TRBJ2-1|.|TRBV6-8
TGTGCCAGCATACGAGGGGGGGCCTACAATGAGCAGTTCTTC
CASIRGGAYNEQFF
>medium-sized|TRBJ2-7|.|TRBV12-3/TRBV12-4
TGTGCCAGCAGTATGGACGGCTCCTACGAGCAGTACTTC
CASSMDGSYEQYF
>few|TRBJ2-5|TRBD2|TRBV11-2
TGTGCCAGCAGCTTACGGGGACTAGCGGGGGGGCAAGAGACCCAGTACTTC
CASSLRGLAGGQETQYF
>.|TRBJ2-7|.|TRBV6-1
TGTGCCAGCAGTGAAGGTGTGGCCCTTCGACCCTACGAGCAGTACTTC
CASSEGVALRPYEQYF
>.|TRBJ2-5|.|TRBV7-8
TGTGCCAGCAGTATGGAGTTGGGACTCCAAGAGACCCAGTACTTC
CASSMELGLQETQYF
>medium-sized|TRBJ2-5|.|TRBV6-1
TGTGCCAGCAGCGACCACATACTGCAATCCGGGGCCCAGTACTTC
CASSDHILQSGAQYF
>once|TRBJ1-1|TRBD1|TRBV6-1
TGTGCCAGCGATAAGGGACAGGGAATTGAAGCTTTCTTT
CASDKGQGIEAFF
>.|TRBJ2-7|TRBD2|TRBV11-3
TGTGCCAGCGAGGGACTATCCTACGAGCAGTACTTC
CASEGLSYEQYF